This T cell receptor (beta chain) was captured in a study of blood T cell repertoires in COVID-19. The CDR3 totals 18 residues. CDR1 MNHEY and CDR2 SMNVEV come from the germline V gene (reference sequence). The V segment lost 0 bases and the J segment 0 bases; nucleotides outside the gene matches: 5. Here immunoSEQ multiplex PCR was the method, and the copy in TCRdb shows in-frame clones only, minus some. The table lists roughly 200,000 clones, more than 75% of them singletons, with roughly 0.9% in the top ten. The sample consisted of peripheral blood. The source is a woman aged 18-29 years who had recovered from COVID-19. V usage is TRBV27 and J usage is TRBJ1-5, with 10 bases lining up with TRBD1. CDR3 coding DNA: TGTGCCAGCAGTTTATCCCCGACAGGGGGCGATAGCAATCAGCCCCAGCATTTT. It specifies CASSLSPTGGDSNQPQHF.